Below, 32 T cell receptor beta chains from the same sample are listed, as sequenced in a study of T-cell memory formation after mild COVID-19. TCRdb re-derived calls from the 5' RACE reads in MiXCR, one entry per CDR3 protein. The table shows around 180,000 distinct CDR3 sequences, with 15% to 20% occurring only once. The sample comprised PBMCs or a T cell subset sorted from them (not recorded which). The receptors stem from an adult woman who had mild COVID-19 (a few samples of this study predate the infection). Cell type and time point are not known.

The chain recombines TRBV12-3 or TRBV12-4 with TRBJ2-3; 9 positions match TRBD1. This CDR3 comprises 17 residues. Trimming cost V 2 bases and J 4 bases; bases outside gene matches: 10. The DNA for the CDR3 is TGTGCCAGCAGTTTAACTCGGTCGTGGACAGGGGCAGATACGCAGTATTTT. Translated: CASSLTRSWTGADTQYF.

CDR3 bases: TGCGCCAGCAGCACCGGACAGGGTGAAGAGACCCAGTACTTC. The encoded protein is CASSTGQGEETQYF. The V and J genes are TRBV5-1 and TRBJ2-5; 8 nucleotides match TRBD1. Germline CDR1 reads SGHRS; CDR2 reads YFSETQ. The CDR3 runs 14 residues. The V segment lost 4 bases and the J segment 3 bases; nucleotides outside the gene matches: 5.

This clonotype was seen a handful of times. J is TRBJ2-2 and V is TRBV24-1; TRBD1 agrees at 11 bases. This CDR3 is 19 amino acids long. V gave up 3 bases and J gave up 3 bases; unmatched junction bases: 11. CDR1 is KGHDR, CDR2 SFDVKD, per germline. CDR3 sequence reads: CATSDTGTGGTLDTGELFF. CDR3 coding DNA: TGTGCCACCAGTGATACCGGGACAGGGGGAACGTTGGACACCGGGGAGCTGTTTTTT.

V usage is TRBV7-6 and J usage is TRBJ2-3, with D unresolved. Trimming pared 5 bases from V and 2 bases from J, leaving 14 bases between. The CDR3 has 15 residues. Germline CDR1 and CDR2: SGHVS and FNYEAQ. The CDR3 here is CASSRSYGSTDTQYF. The DNA for the CDR3 is TGTGCCAGCAGCAGGAGCTATGGCTCCACAGATACGCAGTATTTT. Using reference TRBV7-6 and TRBJ2-3 for the parts outside the CDR3, the full variable domain is GAGVSQSPRYKVTKRGQDVALRCDPISGHVSLYWYRQALGQGPEFLTYFNYEAQQDKSGLPNDRFSAERPEGSISTLTIQRTEQRDSAMYRCASSRSYGSTDTQYFGPGTRLTVL.

The chain has TRBV20-1 and TRBJ1-1; D possibly corresponds to TRBD1 (6 bases). Germline V gene lookup returns CDR1 DFQATT and CDR2 SNEGSKA (reference sequence). The CDR3 covers 14 residues. Trimming left V 6 bases short and J 5 bases short, with 19 bases between. CDR3 protein: CSARRDTGGTEAFF. The CDR3 bases are TGCAGTGCGCGACGGGACACTGGGGGAACTGAAGCTTTCTTT.

This clonotype was detected only a few times. The chain has TRBV25-1 and TRBJ2-1; tentatively, D is TRBD2 (6 bases). CDR3 length equals 12 residues. V lost 5 bases, J lost 9 bases, and 11 bases lay in between. Germline assignment: CDR1 MGHDK and CDR2 SYGVNS. CDR3 amino acids: CASSRQTSEQFF. DNA of the CDR3: TGTGCCAGCAGTAGACAGACTAGTGAGCAGTTCTTC.

V gene TRBV20-1 combines with J gene TRBJ2-7, with D perhaps TRBD1 (8 bases). CDR1 DFQATT and CDR2 SNEGSKA come from the germline V gene (reference sequence). This CDR3 is built from 16 residues. V was trimmed by 0 bases and J by 4 bases, leaving 19 bases between them. CDR3 sequence reads: CSARDSGQGGGYEQYF. DNA for the CDR3: TGCAGTGCTAGAGATTCCGGACAGGGAGGGGGTTACGAGCAGTACTTC.

In its sample, this clonotype was seen a few times. The gene calls are TRBV24-1 and TRBJ2-3, with D perhaps matching TRBD2 (6 bases). V was shortened by 10 bases and J by 2 bases, with 15 bases between the two germline ends. CDR3 length equals 14 residues. CDR1 and CDR2 (germline): KGHDR, SFDVKD. This CDR3 is CATASGRLTDTQYF. The CDR3 nucleotides read TGTGCCACAGCCTCGGGGAGGCTCACAGATACGCAGTATTTT.

This chain links TRBV7-2 with TRBJ1-1; D remains ambiguous. The CDR3 sequence is 15 residues long. Germline V lookup: CDR1 SGHTA, CDR2 FQGNSA. The V gene lost 1 base and the J gene lost 3 bases, with 12 bases spanning the gap. CDR3 region: CASSLGPDGYTEAFF. The DNA for the CDR3 is TGTGCCAGCAGCTTAGGGCCTGATGGGTACACTGAAGCTTTCTTT.

This clonotype occurred a few times. J is TRBJ2-5 and V is TRBV5-1, with TRBD2 matching 7 bases. Germline trimming cut 0 bases from V and 0 bases from J; bases unmatched to any gene: 2. CDR1 and CDR2 from the germline V gene are SGHRS and YFSETQ. There are 15 residues in the CDR3. The CDR3 region is CASSLVAGDQETQYF. CDR3 in DNA: TGCGCCAGCAGCTTGGTGGCGGGGGACCAAGAGACCCAGTACTTC.

The sample holds many counts of this clonotype. The rearrangement joins TRBV5-1 to TRBJ2-3, with 11 nucleotides matching TRBD1. From germline, CDR1 is SGHRS and CDR2 YFSETQ. The CDR3 runs 15 residues. With 7 bases clipped from V and 2 bases from J, the junction kept 6 bases outside the gene matches. The DNA of the CDR3 is TGCGCCAGCCGCCGGGACAGGGGGATCACAGATACGCAGTATTTT. It specifies CASRRDRGITDTQYF.

The rearrangement joins TRBV5-1 to TRBJ1-1; no definite D call. This CDR3 has 15 residues. V shed 0 bases and J shed 1 base, with 10 bases lying between them. Looked up from germline, CDR1 is SGHRS and CDR2 is YFSETQ. CDR3 amino acids: CASSLGAAPNTEAFF. In nucleotides, the CDR3 is TGCGCCAGCAGCTTGGGGGCAGCCCCGAACACTGAAGCTTTCTTT.

The chain joins TRBV21-1 to TRBJ2-7; the table's D call, TRBD1, has no DNA check behind it. TRBV21-1 is a pseudogene segment. The CDR3 runs to 17 residues. The CDR3 bases are TGTGCCAGCAGCAAAGAAGGACAGGGAAAAAATTCCTACGAGCAGTACTTC. Its protein product is CASSKEGQGKNSYEQYF.

The V call is TRBV11-3, the J call TRBJ2-5; 7 bases align to TRBD1. The CDR3 covers 15 residues. Losses at the gene ends were 2 bases for V and 2 bases for J; bases not matched to a gene: 5. CDR1 SGHNT and CDR2 YENEEA come from the germline V gene. The CDR3 sequence: CASSLNPGQQETQYF. The CDR3 nucleotides are TGTGCCAGCAGCTTAAACCCGGGACAGCAAGAGACCCAGTACTTC.

This clonotype has only a few counts. This chain connects TRBV12-3 or TRBV12-4 to TRBJ2-1; D remains unclear. The CDR3 has 13 amino acids. V was cut by 6 bases and J by 7 bases, with 13 bases left in between. CDR3 nucleotides: TGTGCCAGCAGCGTATTGACCCAAAATGAGCAGTTCTTC. Translating gives CASSVLTQNEQFF.

This clonotype was seen a handful of times. The chain combines TRBV20-1 with TRBJ2-7; D is possibly TRBD2 (5 bases). CDR3 length: 15 amino acids. The V end was cut by 5 bases, the J end by 0 bases, with 17 bases between. The germline V gene encodes CDR1 DFQATT and CDR2 SNEGSKA (reference sequence). The CDR3 spells CSAPSGSVDSYEQYF. The CDR3 DNA follows: TGCAGTGCTCCATCCGGTAGCGTGGACTCCTACGAGCAGTACTTC.

The chain employs TRBV29-1 and TRBJ1-2, with D perhaps matching TRBD1 (6 bases). This CDR3 has 12 residues. From germline, CDR1 is SQVTM and CDR2 ANQGSEA. V was clipped by 2 bases and J by 4 bases, with 8 bases between them. This CDR3 reads CSVERGSYGYTF. DNA for the CDR3: TGCAGCGTTGAAAGGGGGTCCTATGGCTACACCTTC.

This sequence joins TRBV18 and TRBJ2-5; TRBD1 might be the D (6 bases). The ends were cut back, 5 bases at V and 4 bases at J, with 11 bases in the middle. The CDR3 length is 13 residues. Germline V lookup: CDR1 KGHSH, CDR2 LQKENI. In DNA, the CDR3 is TGTGCCAGCTCATCAGGGGCGGGAGAGACCCAGTACTTC. Its translation is CASSSGAGETQYF.

This clonotype was picked up a small number of times. The V call is TRBV7-9, the J call TRBJ2-2; D is possibly TRBD1 or TRBD2 (5 bases each). The V end lost 1 base, the J end lost 3 bases, and 21 bases lay between the germline ends. Germline loops: CDR1 SEHNR, CDR2 FQNEAQ (reference sequence). The CDR3 runs 19 residues. CDR3 protein: CASSLEPGIGVTDTGELFF. Written as DNA, the CDR3 is TGTGCCAGCAGCTTAGAACCCGGGATAGGGGTCACGGACACCGGGGAGCTGTTTTTT.

Only a few counts were recorded for this clonotype. The rearrangement joins TRBV7-9 to TRBJ2-6, with 7 bases identical to TRBD1. Germline lookup yields CDR1 SEHNR and CDR2 FQNEAQ (reference sequence). V dropped 8 bases and J dropped 2; count of bases not matched to a gene: 15. This CDR3 has 18 amino acids. CDR3 protein: CASSPPTGVIPGANVLTF. The CDR3 coding sequence is TGTGCCAGCTCGCCCCCTACAGGGGTAATTCCTGGGGCCAACGTCCTGACTTTC.

This chain links TRBV6-2 or TRBV6-3 with TRBJ1-1; 8 bases map to TRBD1. The V and J ends lost 6 bases and 4 bases, in that order; junction bases with no gene match: 16. CDR3 length: 17 amino acids. Per germline, CDR1 MNHEY and CDR2 SVGEGT. The CDR3 reads CASRRPPSTGEGTEAFF. CDR3 DNA: TGTGCCAGCAGACGACCCCCATCGACAGGGGAGGGCACTGAAGCTTTCTTT.

The chain joins TRBV18 to TRBJ1-2; TRBD1 is a possible D gene (6 bases). This CDR3 contains 16 residues. Per the germline V gene, CDR1 is KGHSH and CDR2 is LQKENI. Trimming stripped 6 bases from V and 4 bases from J, with 21 bases between. DNA of the CDR3: TGTGCCAGCTCCGGGACAAACGTTCTTAAGGGCTATGGCTACACCTTC. As protein: CASSGTNVLKGYGYTF.

The chain carries TRBV7-2 and TRBJ2-7; tentatively, D is TRBD1 or TRBD2 (5 bases each). Trimming stripped 3 bases from V and 2 bases from J, with 11 bases between. The CDR3 has 14 residues. CDR1 and CDR2 from the germline V gene are SGHTA and FQGNSA. CDR3 nucleotides: TGTGCCAGCAGCTTGGGACCAGGAGCCTACGAGCAGTACTTC. Translation gives CASSLGPGAYEQYF.

This clonotype has only a few counts. J is TRBJ2-7 and V is TRBV28, with D possibly matching TRBD1 (6 bases). There are 15 residues in the CDR3. V shed 3 bases and J shed 3 bases, with 15 bases lying between them. In germline, CDR1 is MDHEN, CDR2 SYDVKM. CDR3 nucleotides: TGTGCCAGCAGTTTGGCAGGGGCCCTTTTCTACGAGCAGTACTTC. Translated: CASSLAGALFYEQYF.

This clonotype was detected only a few times. The V call is TRBV5-1, the J call TRBJ2-3; either TRBD1 or TRBD2 may supply D (6 bases each). Germline lookup yields CDR1 SGHRS and CDR2 YFSETQ. V was pared by 6 bases and J by 2 bases, with 13 bases between. The CDR3 totals 14 residues. CDR3 DNA sequence: TGCGCCAGCATGGAAGGGGGGCCCACAGATACGCAGTATTTT. Amino acid sequence: CASMEGGPTDTQYF.

This clonotype was found a few times. The chain couples TRBV6-1 to TRBJ2-2, with D perhaps TRBD1 (5 bases). The V and J ends lost 2 bases and 3 bases respectively, with 7 bases between them. The CDR3 has 14 residues. In germline, CDR1 is MNHNS, CDR2 SASEGT. CDR3 sequence: CASSEQGYTGELFF. In nucleotides, the CDR3 is TGTGCCAGCAGTGAACAGGGTTACACCGGGGAGCTGTTTTTT.

This clonotype was counted many times. The chain couples TRBV7-9 to TRBJ2-7; possible D gene TRBD1, 6 bases. CDR1 and CDR2 (germline): SEHNR, FQNEAQ (reference sequence). This CDR3 is 14 amino acids long. The V and J ends lost 5 bases and 5 bases respectively, with 16 bases between them. The CDR3 DNA sequence: TGTGCCAGCAGCACTAGACAGGCTCGGGACGAGCAGTACTTC. Protein sequence: CASSTRQARDEQYF.

The chain combines TRBV6-6 with TRBJ2-5; D gene ambiguous. Germline CDR1 and CDR2: MNHNY and SVGAGI (reference sequence). V shed 8 bases and J shed 4 bases, with 14 bases lying between them. The CDR3 contains 13 residues. The CDR3, as DNA: TGTGCCAGCCGTTCCCCGTCTGGAGAGACCCAGTACTTC. This gives the protein CASRSPSGETQYF.

This clonotype appeared many times. This sequence joins TRBV3-1 and TRBJ1-5; D not certain. The CDR3 covers 19 residues. Trimming stripped 1 base from V and 3 bases from J, with 22 bases between. The germline CDR1 and CDR2 sequences are LGHDT and YNNKEL (reference sequence). The CDR3: CASSQGLLRVRSYNQPQHF. The CDR3 DNA follows: TGTGCCAGCAGCCAAGGCCTCCTGCGGGTCCGCTCGTACAATCAGCCCCAGCATTTT.

This clonotype was counted between two and nine times. Here the CDR3 reads CASSMYNEQFF. The CDR3 DNA reads as TGTGCCAGCAGCATGTACAATGAGCAGTTCTTC. The chain combines TRBV12-3 or TRBV12-4 with TRBJ2-1; D is ambiguous. The CDR3 has 11 amino acids. V lost 6 bases to trimming and J lost 4 bases, with 4 bases between them.

There are a few counts of this clonotype. This chain links TRBV24-1 with TRBJ2-6; D not certain. The CDR3 consists of 16 residues. Trimming stripped 3 bases from V and 3 bases from J, with 11 bases between. The germline gives CDR1 KGHDR, CDR2 SFDVKD. CDR3 sequence: CATSDRTHDGANVLTF. CDR3 nucleotide sequence: TGTGCCACCAGTGATAGGACGCATGATGGGGCCAACGTCCTGACTTTC.

The sample holds a few counts of this clonotype. V gene TRBV28 combines with J gene TRBJ2-4, with TRBD2 matching over 8 bases. V was clipped by 6 bases and J by 4 bases; unmatched bases: 5. Looked up from germline, CDR1 is MDHEN and CDR2 is SYDVKM. This CDR3 has 14 amino acids. The CDR3 reads CASRPGGAKNIQYF. The CDR3 region has the DNA TGTGCCAGCAGGCCCGGGGGGGCAAAAAACATTCAGTACTTC.